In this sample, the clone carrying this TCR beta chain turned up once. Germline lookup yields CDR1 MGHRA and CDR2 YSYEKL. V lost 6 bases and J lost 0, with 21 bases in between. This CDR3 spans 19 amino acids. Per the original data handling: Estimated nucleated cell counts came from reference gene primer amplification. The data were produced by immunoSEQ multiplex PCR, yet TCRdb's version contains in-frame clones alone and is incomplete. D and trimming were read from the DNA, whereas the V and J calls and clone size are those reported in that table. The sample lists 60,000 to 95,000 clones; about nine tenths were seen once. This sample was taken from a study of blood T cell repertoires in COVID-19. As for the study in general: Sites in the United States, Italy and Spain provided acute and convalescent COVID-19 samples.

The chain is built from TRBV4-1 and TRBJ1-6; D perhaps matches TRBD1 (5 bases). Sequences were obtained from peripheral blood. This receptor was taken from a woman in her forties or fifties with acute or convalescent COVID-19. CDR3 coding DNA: TGCGCCAGCAGTCCCGGGGGGTTACGGGTCAGCTCCTATAATTCACCCCTCCACTTT. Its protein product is CASSPGGLRVSSYNSPLHF.